Below, 24 T cell receptor beta chains from the same sample are listed, as sequenced in a study of blood T cell repertoires in COVID-19. Only in-frame clones appear in the TCRdb table, and some are missing; sequencing was by immunoSEQ multiplex PCR. Of about 160,000 clones in the sample, 85% were seen once. The sequenced sample was peripheral blood. The receptors shown here come from a woman in her 50s with COVID-19, enrolled during active disease.

The V call is TRBV15, the J call TRBJ2-3, with 7 bases matching TRBD1. The CDR3 length is 15 residues. V shed 4 bases and J 4 bases; nucleotides not matched to a gene: 8. The germline V gene has CDR1 LNHNV and CDR2 YYDKDF (reference sequence). The chain's CDR3 is CATSTQQGGADTQYF. CDR3 DNA sequence: TGTGCCACCAGCACCCAACAAGGGGGCGCAGATACGCAGTATTTT.

This rearrangement joins TRBV6-5 to TRBJ2-1, with 9 positions matching TRBD2. The J segment lost 8 bases and the V segment lost 7 bases, leaving 9 bases of the junction unmatched. CDR1 is MNHEY and CDR2 is SVGAGI in the germline V gene. The CDR3 covers 14 residues. The CDR3 sequence: CASTLQRGADEQFF. The CDR3 DNA reads TGTGCCAGCACTCTACAGCGGGGGGCGGATGAGCAGTTCTTC.

V and J are TRBV7-3 and TRBJ1-1; 9 bases fit TRBD1. Germline CDR1 SGHTA, CDR2 FQGTGA. V gave up 5 bases and J gave up 9 bases; unmatched junction bases: 7. The CDR3 covers 13 residues. Written as DNA, the CDR3 is TGTGCCAGCAGCGGGACGGGACAGGGAAAAGCTTTCTTT. Translating it yields CASSGTGQGKAFF.

As for this clone: Other nucleotide sequences in the sample specify the same CDR3. The V call is TRBV6-5, the J call TRBJ1-1; 7 positions match TRBD1. The CDR3 length is 13 residues. Germline CDR1 MNHEY, CDR2 SVGAGI. The J segment lost 3 bases and the V segment lost 5 bases, leaving 3 bases of the junction unmatched. The CDR3 nucleotides are TGTGCCAGCAGTCAAACAGGGGACACTGAAGCTTTCTTT. Translation gives CASSQTGDTEAFF.

The sample holds a few counts of this clone. The genes are TRBV30 and TRBJ1-2; 7 nucleotides match TRBD1. Trimming cost V 2 bases and J 8 bases; bases outside gene matches: 8. Per the germline V gene, CDR1 is GTSNPN and CDR2 is SVGIG (reference sequence). The CDR3 is made up of 13 amino acids. CDR3 protein: CAWSLQGREGYTF. In nucleotides, the CDR3 is TGTGCCTGGAGTCTACAGGGGAGAGAGGGCTACACCTTC.

The gene calls are TRBV4-3 and TRBJ2-1, with D tentatively TRBD1 (5 bases). V was trimmed by 3 bases and J by 9 bases, leaving 15 bases between them. There are 14 residues in the CDR3. Germline V gene sequence: CDR1 LGHNA, CDR2 YSLEER. The CDR3 loop is CASSQKLREGEQFF. In DNA form, the CDR3 reads TGCGCCAGCAGCCAGAAGCTCAGGGAAGGTGAGCAGTTCTTC.

The chain has TRBV10-3 and TRBJ2-1; a weak D match, TRBD1 (5 bases). CDR1 is ENHRY, CDR2 SYGVKD, per germline. The CDR3 consists of 15 residues. V gave up 0 bases and J gave up 1 base, with 7 bases separating them. This CDR3 is CAISESGASYNEQFF. As DNA, the CDR3 is TGTGCCATCAGTGAGTCAGGGGCTTCCTACAATGAGCAGTTCTTC.

CDR3 sequence reads: CASSLGQGALAFF. CDR3 nucleotide sequence: TGTGCCAGCAGCTTGGGACAGGGGGCCTTGGCTTTCTTT. This chain links TRBV11-1 with TRBJ1-1; TRBD1 agrees at 12 bases. Germline CDR1 SGHAT, CDR2 FQDESV (reference sequence). V dropped 3 bases and J dropped 11; count of bases not matched to a gene: 4. The CDR3 loop spans 13 amino acids.

V gene TRBV5-5 combines with J gene TRBJ2-1; no firm D call. In germline, CDR1 is SGHKS, CDR2 YYEKEE (reference sequence). The CDR3 spans 15 residues. The V end was cut by 0 bases, the J end by 0 bases, with 7 bases between. Here the CDR3 reads CASSLGYSSYNEQFF. As DNA, the CDR3 is TGTGCCAGCAGCTTGGGGTATAGCTCCTACAATGAGCAGTTCTTC.

This chain links TRBV7-2 with TRBJ2-1, with 15 bases matching TRBD2. The CDR3 spans 17 residues. The V and J ends lost 1 base and 6 bases, in that order; junction bases with no gene match: 4. Germline V gene data show CDR1 as SGHTA and CDR2 as FQGNSA. CDR3 nucleotide sequence: TGTGCCAGCAGCTTAGAATGGACTAGCGGGGGGGGCAATGAGCAGTTCTTC. It yields the protein CASSLEWTSGGGNEQFF.

This clone came up once. This chain uses TRBV2 with TRBJ2-3; 14 bases align to TRBD2. Germline assignment: CDR1 SNHLY and CDR2 FYNNEI. Losses at the gene ends were 6 bases for V and 0 bases for J; bases not matched to a gene: 8. The CDR3 consists of 18 residues. The CDR3 coding sequence is TGTGCCAGCAGCAAACAGGGACTAGCGGGGGCTAGCACAGATACGCAGTATTTT. Translating it yields CASSKQGLAGASTDTQYF.

The chain employs TRBV9 and TRBJ1-2; 8 nucleotides align to TRBD1. The germline V gene has CDR1 SGDLS and CDR2 YYNGEE. With V trimmed by 0 bases and J by 7 bases, 11 bases remained unmatched. CDR3 size: 16 residues. This CDR3 reads CASSVARTGPSIGYTF. DNA of the CDR3: TGTGCCAGCAGCGTAGCTCGGACAGGGCCCTCTATTGGCTACACCTTC. Full variable domain (remainder filled in from reference TRBV9 and TRBJ1-2): DSGVTQTPKHLITATGQRVTLRCSPRSGDLSVYWYQQSLDQGLQFLIQYYNGEERAKGNILERFSAQQFPDLHSELNLSSLELGDSALYFCASSVARTGPSIGYTFGSGTRLTVV.

This sequence joins TRBV2 and TRBJ2-5; maybe TRBD2 (5 bases). The germline V gene has CDR1 SNHLY and CDR2 FYNNEI. V shed 7 bases and J shed 5 bases, with 14 bases lying between them. The CDR3 length is 13 residues. CDR3 nucleotides: TGTGCCAGCACTTCGGGCGGCGGGGAGACCCAGTACTTC. This encodes CASTSGGGETQYF.

This clone was detected only once. The J gene is TRBJ2-3, the V gene TRBV3-1 (or the pseudogene TRBV3-2); TRBD1 aligns across 9 bases. This CDR3 spans 17 amino acids. Germline trimming cut 0 bases from V and 3 bases from J; bases unmatched to any gene: 7. Germline V lookup: CDR1 LGHDT, CDR2 YNNKEL (reference sequence). CDR3 in amino acids: CASSQEFGTGSTDTQYF. The CDR3 DNA reads as TGTGCCAGCAGCCAAGAGTTCGGGACAGGGAGTACAGATACGCAGTATTTT.

The chain employs TRBV28 and TRBJ1-1; D unresolved. The CDR3 runs to 15 residues. Germline CDR1 is MDHEN and CDR2 is SYDVKM. Trimming removed 3 bases from V and 2 bases from J, with 13 bases in between. Here the CDR3 reads CASSFGWSRNTEAFF. The CDR3 coding sequence is TGTGCCAGCAGTTTTGGTTGGTCGCGAAACACTGAAGCTTTCTTT.

The chain has TRBV7-2 and TRBJ1-4, with D unclear. This CDR3 is 14 amino acids long. Trimming took 3 bases from V and 8 from J, leaving 13 bases between them. Per the germline V gene, CDR1 is SGHTA and CDR2 is FQGNSA. In nucleotides, the CDR3 is TGTGCCAGCAGCTTTGGGAGTCAAGGAGAAAAACTGTTTTTT. It codes for CASSFGSQGEKLFF. Using reference TRBV7-2 and TRBJ1-4 for the parts outside the CDR3, the full variable domain is GAGVSQSPSNKVTEKGKDVELRCDPISGHTALYWYRQSLGQGLEFLIYFQGNSAPDKSGLPSDRFSAERTGGSVSTLTIQRTQQEDSAVYLCASSFGSQGEKLFFGSGTQLSVL.

The V and J genes are TRBV19 and TRBJ2-3; 9 nucleotides line up with TRBD2. The V and J ends lost 5 bases and 2 bases, in that order; junction bases with no gene match: 2. Germline V gives CDR1 LNHDA, CDR2 SQIVND (reference sequence). The CDR3 has 14 residues. CDR3 sequence (DNA): TGTGCCAGTAGTCGGACTAGCGCCACAGATACGCAGTATTTT. Its translation is CASSRTSATDTQYF. Supplemented by reference TRBV19 and TRBJ2-3, the full variable domain reads DGGITQSPKYLFRKEGQNVTLSCEQNLNHDAMYWYRQDPGQGLRLIYYSQIVNDFQKGDIAEGYSVSREKKESFPLTVTSAQKNPTAFYLCASSRTSATDTQYFGPGTRLTVL.

The rearrangement joins TRBV27 to TRBJ2-2; D is unclear. The V and J ends lost 5 bases and 1 base respectively, with 5 bases between them. CDR3 length: 13 residues. CDR1 and CDR2 (germline): MNHEY, SMNVEV (reference sequence). DNA of the CDR3: TGTGCCAGCAGTCCCGGGAACACCGGGGAGCTGTTTTTT. This sequence encodes CASSPGNTGELFF.

This chain links TRBV30 with TRBJ2-1, with D possibly matching TRBD1 (6 bases). CDR3 length: 16 residues. With 2 bases removed from V and 0 bases from J, the gap between germline ends came to 14 bases. Germline CDR1 reads GTSNPN; CDR2 reads SVGIG (reference sequence). The CDR3 is CAWSPQGLSSYNEQFF. The CDR3 DNA follows: TGTGCCTGGAGTCCCCAGGGGTTGAGCTCCTACAATGAGCAGTTCTTC.

This clone was observed a handful of times. V is TRBV15 and J is TRBJ1-3; TRBD1 might be the D (6 bases). Per the germline V gene, CDR1 is LNHNV and CDR2 is YYDKDF (reference sequence). V was pared by 0 bases and J by 4 bases, with 22 bases between. The CDR3 is 19 amino acids. The CDR3 sequence: CATSRDLGQGFSFGNTIYF. DNA of the CDR3: TGTGCCACCAGCAGAGATCTTGGGCAGGGGTTCTCCTTCGGAAACACCATATATTTT.

The V and J genes are TRBV6-5 and TRBJ2-1, with D possibly TRBD2 on 7 matching bases. Between the trimmed V and J ends, which lost 7 bases and 9 bases, there was a span of 19 bases. CDR3 size: 14 residues. CDR1 and CDR2 (germline): MNHEY, SVGAGI. The DNA of the CDR3 is TGTGCCAGCACCTCAGGAGGGGGGGCCCTTGAGCAGTTCTTC. Encoded protein: CASTSGGGALEQFF.

The rearrangement links TRBV11-3 to TRBJ2-3; 9 bases fit TRBD2. V lost 0 bases, J lost 0 bases, and 4 bases stayed unmatched. CDR3 length: 17 amino acids. CDR1 is SGHNT, CDR2 YENEEA, per germline. CDR3 protein: CASSLESSGGSTDTQYF. The CDR3 region has the DNA TGTGCCAGCAGCTTAGAATCCAGCGGGGGGAGCACAGATACGCAGTATTTT.

V usage is TRBV13 and J usage is TRBJ1-6, with TRBD1 identical over 7 bases. J was trimmed by 6 bases and V by 4 bases; bases with no gene match: 3. This CDR3 is 14 amino acids long. In germline, CDR1 is PRHDT, CDR2 FYEKMQ (reference sequence). Written as DNA, the CDR3 is TGTGCCAGCAGCTACAGGGGCCGTAATTCACCCCTCCACTTT. Protein product: CASSYRGRNSPLHF.

The chain employs TRBV28 and TRBJ2-1; 8 nucleotides match TRBD2. The CDR3 extends over 15 amino acids. Germline assignment: CDR1 MDHEN and CDR2 SYDVKM. Germline trimming cut 6 bases from V and 7 bases from J; bases unmatched to any gene: 11. The CDR3: CASRPPAGGMNEQFF. The DNA for the CDR3 is TGTGCCAGCAGACCCCCCGCGGGGGGTATGAATGAGCAGTTCTTC.